These 21 T cell receptor beta chains were sequenced from one sample in a study of CD8 T cells in Susac syndrome. The authors reverse transcribed 0.5 to 1 ug RNA with random hexamers. Via MiXCR, TCRdb re-called the immunoSEQ multiplex PCR reads, giving one row per CDR3 protein. The sample includes 200,000 or so distinct CDR3 sequences, about 95% of them seen just once. Sequencing was performed on CD4+ T cells from PBMCs. The receptors were sampled from a human donor with multiple sclerosis.

The chain joins TRBV19 to TRBJ2-1; TRBD2 is a possible D gene (5 bases). The CDR3 sequence is 13 residues long. The germline V gene encodes CDR1 LNHDA and CDR2 SQIVND (reference sequence). Trimming removed 4 bases at V and 11 bases at J, with 15 bases between. The DNA for the CDR3 is TGTGCCAGTAGTAACGCGGACTGGATAAAGCAGTTCTTC. Protein sequence: CASSNADWIKQFF.

The chain joins TRBV4-1 to TRBJ2-3; D is perhaps TRBD2 (6 bases). The germline V gene encodes CDR1 MGHRA and CDR2 YSYEKL. V lost 7 bases, J lost 0 bases, and 17 bases lay in between. The CDR3 contains 16 residues. CDR3 amino acids: CASTPGETLSTDTQYF. The CDR3 DNA reads as TGCGCCAGCACCCCGGGGGAAACGCTTAGCACAGATACGCAGTATTTT.

The rearrangement joins TRBV4-1 to TRBJ2-3; no clear D. V gave up 1 base and J gave up 3 bases, with 8 bases separating them. Germline values: CDR1 MGHRA, CDR2 YSYEKL. The CDR3 is 14 amino acids. CDR3 in amino acids: CASSQVRYTDTQYF. DNA for the CDR3: TGCGCCAGCAGCCAAGTCAGGTATACAGATACGCAGTATTTT.

CDR3 nucleotide sequence: TGCAGCGTTGAAGATTACAGGGGGCGTCCAGATACGCAGTATTTT. It yields the protein CSVEDYRGRPDTQYF. This chain connects TRBV29-1 to TRBJ2-3; 9 positions agree with TRBD1. There are 15 residues in the CDR3. V was pared by 0 bases and J by 4 bases, with 5 bases of the junction left unmatched. The germline V gene encodes CDR1 SQVTM and CDR2 ANQGSEA.

The chain's CDR3 is CASSHRGYEQYF. For the CDR3, the DNA is TGTGCCAGCAGCCACCGCGGCTACGAGCAGTACTTC. The V and J genes are TRBV7-3 and TRBJ2-7; the D is unclear. Deletions cut 5 bases from V and 3 bases from J, with 8 bases between. The CDR3 has 12 residues. Germline lookup yields CDR1 SGHTA and CDR2 FQGTGA.

This clonotype was detected only once. The chain joins TRBV12-3 or TRBV12-4 to TRBJ2-5, with D unresolved. This CDR3 contains 11 residues. V lost 6 bases and J lost 6, with 8 bases in between. The CDR3 region is CASSVAQTQYF. DNA for the CDR3: TGTGCCAGCAGCGTAGCTCAGACCCAGTACTTC.

J is TRBJ2-3 and V is TRBV7-9, with 13 nucleotides matching TRBD2. From germline, CDR1 is SEHNR and CDR2 FQNEAQ (reference sequence). The CDR3 has 16 amino acids. The V gene end was trimmed by 5 bases and the J gene end by 3 bases; junction bases not matched to a gene: 5. The CDR3 here is CASSPGLAGLTDTQYF. The CDR3 coding sequence is TGTGCCAGCAGCCCGGGACTAGCGGGATTAACAGATACGCAGTATTTT.

The chain employs TRBV6-5 and TRBJ1-2; D remains unclear. CDR3 length: 14 amino acids. Germline V gives CDR1 MNHEY, CDR2 SVGAGI. V was pared by 0 bases and J by 4 bases, with 9 bases between. The CDR3, as DNA: TGTGCCAGCAGTTACTCCACAGATGGCTATGGCTACACCTTC. Translation gives CASSYSTDGYGYTF.

The chain recombines TRBV30 with TRBJ2-1; 9 nucleotides match TRBD2. The CDR3 extends over 15 amino acids. Germline V gene lookup returns CDR1 GTSNPN and CDR2 SVGIG (reference sequence). Germline trimming cut 1 base from V and 5 bases from J; bases unmatched to any gene: 6. CDR3 bases: TGTGCCTGGAGTGGGGCAGCGGGGGGAGACAATGAGCAGTTCTTC. Translated, it gives CAWSGAAGGDNEQFF.

This clonotype is a singleton in its sample. The rearrangement joins TRBV15 to TRBJ1-2, with D possibly TRBD1 on 5 matching bases. Germline-derived CDR1 and CDR2 are LNHNV and YYDKDF (reference sequence). Trimming took off 0 bases at V and 8 bases at J, with 16 bases between the two ends. The CDR3 totals 15 residues. CDR3 in amino acids: CATSRDYRSTNGYTF. The CDR3, as DNA: TGTGCCACCAGCAGAGATTACAGGTCGACAAACGGCTACACCTTC.

V and J are TRBV29-1 and TRBJ2-4, with 8 bases lining up with TRBD1. With 4 bases clipped from V and 10 bases from J, the junction kept 12 bases outside the gene matches. CDR3 size: 14 residues. The germline V gene has CDR1 SQVTM and CDR2 ANQGSEA. The CDR3 loop reads CSVVGQGLVPIQYF. The CDR3, as DNA: TGCAGCGTTGTCGGACAGGGCCTCGTCCCTATTCAGTACTTC.

This sequence joins TRBV3-1 and TRBJ2-3; tentatively, D is TRBD2 (6 bases). V was shortened by 1 base and J by 6 bases, with 11 bases between the two germline ends. Per the germline V gene, CDR1 is LGHDT and CDR2 is YNNKEL (reference sequence). The CDR3 has 14 amino acids. The CDR3 DNA reads as TGTGCCAGCAGCCAAGGCGGGGTAGCGGATACGCAGTATTTT. This codes for CASSQGGVADTQYF.

The CDR3 loop reads CASSDPGENEQFF. The DNA of the CDR3 is TGTGCCAGCTCAGATCCCGGGGAGAACGAGCAGTTCTTC. The genes are TRBV3-1 and TRBJ2-1, with D possibly matching TRBD2 (5 bases). The CDR3 contains 13 residues. Germline loops: CDR1 LGHDT, CDR2 YNNKEL (reference sequence). V dropped 8 bases and J dropped 10 bases, with 18 bases sitting between them.

This clonotype appeared a single time. The V gene is TRBV7-3, the J gene TRBJ2-7; possibly TRBD1 for D (5 bases). The V end was cut by 8 bases, the J end by 5 bases, with 13 bases between. CDR1 is SGHTA, CDR2 FQGTGA, per germline. This CDR3 region has 12 residues. The CDR3 DNA is TGTGCCAGCTCTACTGGGGCCCACGAGCAGTACTTC. Residues: CASSTGAHEQYF.

The CDR3 loop reads CASSTKKRGHYNEQFF. DNA for the CDR3: TGCGCCAGCAGTACGAAAAAGCGGGGACACTACAATGAGCAGTTCTTC. The V and J genes are TRBV23-1 and TRBJ2-1; weak D call: TRBD2 (7 bases). TRBV23-1 is an ORF, with its function uncertain. The CDR3 is made up of 16 amino acids. The V end lost 5 bases, the J end lost 3 bases, and 17 bases lay between the germline ends.

The rearrangement uses TRBV12-3 or TRBV12-4 and TRBJ2-6, with D hard to call. Trimming pared 6 bases from V and 2 bases from J, leaving 8 bases between. CDR3 length: 14 amino acids. CDR3 residues: CASSSGTGANVLTF. CDR3 nucleotides: TGTGCCAGCAGCTCAGGCACTGGGGCCAACGTCCTGACTTTC.

V gene TRBV20-1 combines with J gene TRBJ2-5, with a weak D call TRBD2 (6 bases). CDR1 DFQATT and CDR2 SNEGSKA come from the germline V gene (reference sequence). The CDR3 is 15 residues long. The V and J ends lost 6 bases and 5 bases respectively, with 22 bases between them. CDR3 in DNA: TGCAGTGCCCAGCGGTCTAGCACTCGGGGGGAGACCCAGTACTTC. Protein product: CSAQRSSTRGETQYF.

This clonotype has just one count. V is TRBV13 and J is TRBJ2-7; 11 nucleotides align to TRBD2. The CDR3 runs to 17 residues. CDR1 PRHDT and CDR2 FYEKMQ come from the germline V gene (reference sequence). After removal of 4 bases from V and 2 bases from J, the junction contained 10 bases not matched to a gene. The DNA for the CDR3 is TGTGCCAGCAGCTCACAGATACTAGCGGGAGTACCCTACGAGCAGTACTTC. It specifies CASSSQILAGVPYEQYF.

This clonotype was seen just once. CDR3 DNA: TGTGCCAGCGGAGCCGGGACAGGGGGCGTTCAGCCCCAGCATTTT. It is translated as CASGAGTGGVQPQHF. The V gene is TRBV27, the J gene TRBJ1-5; TRBD1 aligns across 12 bases. J lost 6 bases, V lost 8 bases, and 8 bases had no gene match. The CDR3 is 15 residues long. CDR1 and CDR2 (germline): MNHEY, SMNVEV (reference sequence).

This rearrangement joins TRBV9 to TRBJ1-1; D not certain. Trimming left V 3 bases short and J 0 bases short, with 18 bases between. The CDR3 runs to 17 residues. Germline V gives CDR1 SGDLS, CDR2 YYNGEE. Here the CDR3 reads CASSAPSDGSMNTEAFF. CDR3 coding DNA: TGTGCCAGCAGCGCTCCCTCGGACGGGAGCATGAACACTGAAGCTTTCTTT.

This clonotype showed up just once. CDR3 region: CASRAQGLRQPQHF. The CDR3 DNA reads TGTGCCAGCAGGGCACAGGGGTTACGACAGCCCCAGCATTTT. The V call is TRBV12-3 or TRBV12-4, the J call TRBJ1-5, with 7 bases fitting TRBD1. J was trimmed by 7 bases and V by 6 bases; bases with no gene match: 9. This CDR3 is built from 14 residues.